This T cell receptor beta chain stems from a study of control samples from healthy donors and cancer patients. Germline V lookup: CDR1 SGHRS, CDR2 YFSETQ. This CDR3 is 13 amino acids long. The V end was cut by 7 bases, the J end by 4 bases, with 13 bases between. TCRdb's table, derived via immunoSEQ multiplex PCR, lists solely in-frame clones and lacks some. This repertoire shows roughly 58,000 clones, around 87% found once; its top ten account for 9.5% to 15%. This receptor was taken from a woman aged 60-75 years with lung cancer. The chain is built from TRBV5-1 and TRBJ2-3, with a possible D match to TRBD2 (6 bases). Material: PBMCs. The CDR3 nucleotides are TGCGCCAGCCGGGTGGAGGGCCCAGATACGCAGTATTTT. Protein: CASRVEGPDTQYF.